This T cell receptor (beta chain) was recovered during a study of cytomegalovirus exposure and HLA in healthy donors. Study-wide findings and caveats: Fewer than 200 TCR beta chains were listed as cytomegalovirus-associated. Rare sequences made up most TCRs, while some public TCRs were found in many donors.

CDR1 is SGHVS and CDR2 is FNYEAQ in the germline V gene. J gave up 4 bases and V 5 bases, and 8 bases lay outside the gene matches. The CDR3 spans 18 residues. Sequencing used immunoSEQ multiplex PCR; TCRdb keeps in-frame clones, though not all of them. Of 150,000 or so clones listed, just under 85% are singletons. With regard to this clone: Its antigen is as yet unknown.

Sample: PBMCs. The chain uses TRBV7-6 and TRBJ2-1; TRBD2 aligns across 16 bases. This TCR derives from a man aged 25 to 45 in good health and CMV-seropositive. The CDR3 nucleotides read TGTGCCAGCAGCCTTCCAGGGACTAGCGGGGGGGTTTACAATGAGCAGTTCTTC. This gives the protein CASSLPGTSGGVYNEQFF.